One and the same sample provided the 3 T cell receptor beta chains below, sequenced in a study of radiation and T cells in renal cell carcinoma. The protocol was immunoSEQ multiplex PCR, while the TCRdb copy is restricted to in-frame clones and leaves out a portion. This sample has some 140,000 clones; about 88% occur once, and the top ten carry around 12%. Time point described: baseline pretreatment blood. Documented treatment: 15 Gy SBRT to primary tumor, nephrectomy 4 weeks later. This specimen was blood, taken from a patient whose treatment included radiotherapy and nephrectomy. Receptors originate from a woman aged 50 to 60 with renal cell carcinoma.

The V call is TRBV5-1, the J call TRBJ2-3; D is unresolved. Trimming left V 0 bases short and J 1 base short, with 9 bases between. The CDR3 loop spans 15 amino acids. CDR1 and CDR2 from the germline V gene are SGHRS and YFSETQ. CDR3 nucleotide sequence: TGCGCCAGCAGCTTGGGATTAGAGGGCACAGATACGCAGTATTTT. As protein: CASSLGLEGTDTQYF.

The chain is built from TRBV5-1 and TRBJ1-2, with D unresolved. Between the trimmed V and J ends, which lost 5 bases and 4 bases, there was a span of 9 bases. CDR3 length: 12 residues. Germline values: CDR1 SGHRS, CDR2 YFSETQ. CDR3: CASSLNSYGYTF. The CDR3 DNA sequence: TGCGCCAGCAGTCTGAACAGCTATGGCTACACCTTC.

The chain employs TRBV11-3 and TRBJ1-5; weak D call: TRBD1 (6 bases). The CDR3 contains 18 residues. Germline V gene data show CDR1 as SGHNT and CDR2 as YENEEA. Deletions cut 1 base from V and 5 bases from J, with 21 bases between. CDR3 in DNA: TGTGCCAGCAGCTTAGTGGCGCCAGGGGCCCGAAGAGATCAGCCCCAGCATTTT. It codes for CASSLVAPGARRDQPQHF.